The entry that follows covers one T cell receptor delta chain sequence. A read error likely explains this, since a far larger clone differs by one base. This specimen includes other DNA sequences encoding the same CDR3. This CDR3 comprises 24 residues. CDR1 and CDR2 from the germline V gene are TSWWSYY and QGS. This specimen belongs to a study of γδ T cells in repeated Plasmodium falciparum infection. At the level of the study: Malian children with intense seasonal malaria exposure were compared with matched Australian children.

Bulk repertoires came from Vgamma9/Vdelta2+ or Vdelta2-negative gammadelta T cells flow-sorted from PBMC. TCRdb used CATT to re-call clones from the multiplex PCR reads. Of roughly 93,000 delta-chain clones in the sample, over 0.9% are singletons; the top ten hold 9% to 10%. The source of this sequence is a pool of human donors (malaria-infected and uninfected, not separated). Sequencing was performed on gamma-delta T cells from blood. The J segment was not called; the V segment is TRDV1; TRDD3 is the table's D call and was not checked against the DNA. The CDR3 protein is CALGECPLLFSRSTLLGDKYKLIF. CDR3 nucleotides: TGTGCTCTTGGGGAATGCCCCCTACTCTTCTCTAGGTCCACGTTACTGGGGGATAAATATAAACTCATTTTT.